This T cell receptor beta chain appears in the sequencing data of a study of blood T cells in healthy people across ages. Per germline, CDR1 LGHNA and CDR2 YNFKEQ. The CDR3 runs 15 residues. The ends were cut back, 0 bases at V and 6 bases at J, with 15 bases in the middle. Using a J-beta primer mix together with a sample-barcoded 5' primer, a second PCR was run for roughly 7 to 12 cycles. A single record per CDR3 protein comes from TCRdb applying MiXCR to the 5' RACE reads. The sample has approximately 850,000 distinct CDR3 sequences, roughly 60% seen once. V is TRBV4-2 and J is TRBJ2-7, with D possibly being TRBD1 (8 bases). This TCR derives from a man aged 25 to 40 in good health. Sequences were obtained from blood. CDR3 residues: CASSQERGTGGEQYF. The CDR3, as DNA: TGTGCCAGCAGCCAAGAGCGGGGGACAGGAGGCGAGCAGTACTTC.